This T cell receptor (beta chain) was captured by sequencing in a study of T cells in Graves' hyperthyroidism and ophthalmopathy. This clonotype showed up just a few times. Its antigen is as yet unknown. Germline lookup yields CDR1 LNHNV and CDR2 YYDKDF (reference sequence). With V trimmed by 1 base and J by 4 bases, 2 bases remained unmatched. This CDR3 region has 15 residues. From RNA transcripts, TCR beta CDR3 regions were amplified. Researchers ran a first-round RT-PCR on the TCR CDR3 using the HTBI primer set. One entry per CDR3 protein results from TCRdb running MiXCR on the multiplex PCR reads. The sample holds fewer than 350,000 distinct CDR3 sequences, roughly 19% seen once. Clinical Activity Scores of at least 3, NOSPECS grades of at least 4 and durations under 3 months characterized ophthalmopathy patients. Study results and caveats: Blood shared most expanded thyroid clonotypes above 0.001.

This clonotype originated in a man aged 50 to 60 with Graves' ophthalmopathy. The chain joins TRBV15 to TRBJ1-4; 8 nucleotides line up with TRBD1. The sample was blood. The CDR3 protein is CATSRVDRGNEKLFF. The CDR3, as DNA: TGTGCCACCAGCAGAGTTGACAGGGGTAATGAAAAACTGTTTTTT.